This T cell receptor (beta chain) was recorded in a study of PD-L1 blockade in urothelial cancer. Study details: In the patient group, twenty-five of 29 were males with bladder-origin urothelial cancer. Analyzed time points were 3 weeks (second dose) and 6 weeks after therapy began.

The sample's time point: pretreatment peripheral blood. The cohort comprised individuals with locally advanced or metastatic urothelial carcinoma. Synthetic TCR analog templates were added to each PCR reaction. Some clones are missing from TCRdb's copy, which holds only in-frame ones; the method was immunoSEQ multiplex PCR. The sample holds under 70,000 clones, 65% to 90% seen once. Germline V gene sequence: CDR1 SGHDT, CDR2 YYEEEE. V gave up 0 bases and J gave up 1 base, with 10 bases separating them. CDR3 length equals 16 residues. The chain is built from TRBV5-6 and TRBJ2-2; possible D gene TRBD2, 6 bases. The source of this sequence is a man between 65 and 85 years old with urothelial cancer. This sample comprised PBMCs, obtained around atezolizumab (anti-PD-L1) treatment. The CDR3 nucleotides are TGTGCCAGCAGCTTGGGGTTGCGGGAGAACACCGGGGAGCTGTTTTTT. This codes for CASSLGLRENTGELFF.